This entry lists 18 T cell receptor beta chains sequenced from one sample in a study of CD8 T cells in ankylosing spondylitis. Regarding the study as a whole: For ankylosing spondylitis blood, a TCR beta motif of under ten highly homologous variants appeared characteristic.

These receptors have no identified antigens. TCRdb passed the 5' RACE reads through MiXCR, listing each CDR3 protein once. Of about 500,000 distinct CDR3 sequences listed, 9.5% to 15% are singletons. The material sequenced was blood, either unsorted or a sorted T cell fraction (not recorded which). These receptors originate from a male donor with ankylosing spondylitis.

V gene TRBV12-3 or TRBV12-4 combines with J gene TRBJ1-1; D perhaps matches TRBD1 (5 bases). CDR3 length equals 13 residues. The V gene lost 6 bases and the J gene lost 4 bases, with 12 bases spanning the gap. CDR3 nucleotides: TGTGCCAGCAGCCTCATGGGGGGCACTGAAGCTTTCTTT. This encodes CASSLMGGTEAFF.

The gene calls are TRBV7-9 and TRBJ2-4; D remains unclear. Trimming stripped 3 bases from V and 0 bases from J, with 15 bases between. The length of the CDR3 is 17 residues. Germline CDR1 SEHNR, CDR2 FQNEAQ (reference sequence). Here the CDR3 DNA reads TGTGCCAGCAGCTTTTTGACAAGTAGAGTAGCCAAAAACATTCAGTACTTC. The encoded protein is CASSFLTSRVAKNIQYF.

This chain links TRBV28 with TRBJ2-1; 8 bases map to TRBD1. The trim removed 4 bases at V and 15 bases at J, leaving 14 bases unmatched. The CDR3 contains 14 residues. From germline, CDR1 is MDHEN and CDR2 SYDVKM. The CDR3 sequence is CASSSGYGTGGRFF. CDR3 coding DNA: TGTGCCAGCAGTTCCGGATATGGCACAGGGGGAAGGTTCTTC.

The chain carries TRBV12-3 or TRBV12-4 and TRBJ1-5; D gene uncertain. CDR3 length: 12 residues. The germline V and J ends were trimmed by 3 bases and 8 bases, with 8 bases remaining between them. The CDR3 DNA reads TGTGCCAGCAGTTTCCGGGGAGAGCCCCAGCATTTT. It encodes CASSFRGEPQHF.

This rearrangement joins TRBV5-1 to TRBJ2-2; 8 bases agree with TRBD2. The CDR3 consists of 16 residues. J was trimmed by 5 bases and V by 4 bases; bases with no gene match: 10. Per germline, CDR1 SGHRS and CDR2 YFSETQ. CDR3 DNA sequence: TGCGCCAGCAGCCAACCCCGGGAGGGCCGGACCGGGGAGCTGTTTTTT. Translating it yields CASSQPREGRTGELFF. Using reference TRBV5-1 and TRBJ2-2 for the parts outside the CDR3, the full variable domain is KAGVTQTPRYLIKTRGQQVTLSCSPISGHRSVSWYQQTPGQGLQFLFEYFSETQRNKGNFPGRFSGRQFSNSRSEMNVSTLELGDSALYLCASSQPREGRTGELFFGEGSRLTVL.

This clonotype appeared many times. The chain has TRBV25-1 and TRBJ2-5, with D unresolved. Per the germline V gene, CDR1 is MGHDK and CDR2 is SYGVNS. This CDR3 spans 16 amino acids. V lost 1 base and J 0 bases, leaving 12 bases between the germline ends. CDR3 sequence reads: CASSELETLYQETQYF. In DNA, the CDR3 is TGTGCCAGCAGTGAATTAGAGACACTGTACCAAGAGACCCAGTACTTC.

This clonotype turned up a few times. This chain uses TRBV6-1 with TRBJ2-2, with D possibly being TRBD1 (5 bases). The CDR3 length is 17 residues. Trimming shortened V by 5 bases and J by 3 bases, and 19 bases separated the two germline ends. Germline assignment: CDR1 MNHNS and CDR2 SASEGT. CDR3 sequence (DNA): TGTGCCAGCAGTACAGACCCTCAGGGCTTGGACACCGGGGAGCTGTTTTTT. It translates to CASSTDPQGLDTGELFF.

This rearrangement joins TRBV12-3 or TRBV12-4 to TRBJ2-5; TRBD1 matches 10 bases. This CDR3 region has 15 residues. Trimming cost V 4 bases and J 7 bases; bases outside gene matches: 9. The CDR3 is CASSSGTGDVGTQYF. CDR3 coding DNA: TGTGCCAGCAGTTCTGGGACAGGGGACGTTGGGACCCAGTACTTC.

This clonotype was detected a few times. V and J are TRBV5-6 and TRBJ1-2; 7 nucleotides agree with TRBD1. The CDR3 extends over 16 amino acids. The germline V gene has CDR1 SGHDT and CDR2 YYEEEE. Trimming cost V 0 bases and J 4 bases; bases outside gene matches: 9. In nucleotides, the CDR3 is TGTGCCAGCAGCTTGGTCCCGGGACAGAGTTCCTATGGCTACACCTTC. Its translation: CASSLVPGQSSYGYTF.

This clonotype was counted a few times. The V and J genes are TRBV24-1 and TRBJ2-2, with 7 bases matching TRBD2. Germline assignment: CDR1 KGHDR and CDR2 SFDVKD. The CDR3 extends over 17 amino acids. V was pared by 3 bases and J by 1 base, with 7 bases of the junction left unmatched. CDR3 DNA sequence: TGTGCCACCAGTGATCGAGTGAGCGGGGTGAACACCGGGGAGCTGTTTTTT. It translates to CATSDRVSGVNTGELFF.

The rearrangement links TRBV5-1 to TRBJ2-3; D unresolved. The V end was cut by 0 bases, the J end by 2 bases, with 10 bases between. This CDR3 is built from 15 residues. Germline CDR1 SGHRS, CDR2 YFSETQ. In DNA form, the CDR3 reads TGCGCCAGCAGCTTGGAGTTCCGATCCACAGATACGCAGTATTTT. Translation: CASSLEFRSTDTQYF.

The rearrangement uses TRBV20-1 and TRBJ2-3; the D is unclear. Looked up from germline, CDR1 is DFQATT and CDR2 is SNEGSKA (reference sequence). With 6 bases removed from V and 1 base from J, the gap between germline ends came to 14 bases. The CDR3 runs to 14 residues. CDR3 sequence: CSAYASVGTDTQYF. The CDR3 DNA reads TGCAGTGCGTACGCCTCGGTGGGCACAGATACGCAGTATTTT.

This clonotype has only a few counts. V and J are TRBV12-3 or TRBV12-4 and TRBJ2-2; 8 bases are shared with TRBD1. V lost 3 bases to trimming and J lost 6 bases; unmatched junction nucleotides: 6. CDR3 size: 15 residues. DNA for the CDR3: TGTGCCAGCAGTTTTAGGACAGGGTTCCCCGGGGAGCTGTTTTTT. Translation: CASSFRTGFPGELFF.

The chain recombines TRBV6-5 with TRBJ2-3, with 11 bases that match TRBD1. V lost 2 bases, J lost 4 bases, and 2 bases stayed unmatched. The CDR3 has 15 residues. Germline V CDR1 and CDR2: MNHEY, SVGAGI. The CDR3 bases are TGTGCCAGCAGTTACCCGGGACAGGGGGCAGATACGCAGTATTTT. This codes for CASSYPGQGADTQYF.

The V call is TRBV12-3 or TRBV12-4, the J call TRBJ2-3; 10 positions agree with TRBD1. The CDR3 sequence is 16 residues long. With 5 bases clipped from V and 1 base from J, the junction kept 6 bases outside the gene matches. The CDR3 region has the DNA TGTGCCAGCAGTGGGACAGGGGTAGGGCGCACAGATACGCAGTATTTT. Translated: CASSGTGVGRTDTQYF.

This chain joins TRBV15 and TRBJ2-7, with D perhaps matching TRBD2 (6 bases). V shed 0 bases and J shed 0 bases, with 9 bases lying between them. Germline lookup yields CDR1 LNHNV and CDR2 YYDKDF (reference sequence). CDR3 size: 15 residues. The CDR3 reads CATSRDLRGSYEQYV. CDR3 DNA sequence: TGTGCCACCAGCAGAGATTTGCGGGGCTCCTACGAGCAGTACGTC.

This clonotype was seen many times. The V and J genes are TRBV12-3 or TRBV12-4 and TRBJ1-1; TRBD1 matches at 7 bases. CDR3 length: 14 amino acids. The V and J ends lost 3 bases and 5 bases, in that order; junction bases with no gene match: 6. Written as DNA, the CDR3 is TGTGCCAGCAGTTTGACAGGGATAAGTACTGAAGCTTTCTTT. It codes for CASSLTGISTEAFF.

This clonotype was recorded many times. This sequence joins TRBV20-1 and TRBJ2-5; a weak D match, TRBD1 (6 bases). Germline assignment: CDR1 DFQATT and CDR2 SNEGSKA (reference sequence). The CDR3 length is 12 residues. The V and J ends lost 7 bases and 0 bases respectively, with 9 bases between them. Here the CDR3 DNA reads TGCAGTGGCAGGGGCAACCAAGAGACCCAGTACTTC. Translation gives CSGRGNQETQYF.